This is a list of T cell receptor beta chains from one sample in a study of PD-L1 blockade in urothelial cancer. Profiled with immunoSEQ multiplex PCR; TCRdb holds only in-frame clones, not every one. The sample lists 71,000 or so clones; roughly nine tenths were seen once. The sequenced sample was PBMCs, obtained around atezolizumab (anti-PD-L1) treatment. These receptors came from a man aged 55 to 69 with urothelial cancer. The CDR3 runs from the conserved cysteine through the conserved F or W. The D gene is left open where the match is weak. Part of the rows lack a size; the others show once, few, many or a class for expanded clones.

V	D	J	size	CDR3	DNA
TRBV19	TRBD2	TRBJ2-7	NA	CASSRTSGTYEQYF	TGTGCCAGTAGTAGAACTAGCGGGACCTACGAGCAGTACTTC
TRBV10-1	NA	TRBJ2-2	NA	CASSESKGQNTGELFF	TGCGCCAGCAGTGAGTCGAAGGGACAGAACACCGGGGAGCTGTTTTTT
TRBV9	NA	TRBJ1-3	few	CASSVGLGNTIYF	TGTGCCAGCAGCGTTGGCCTTGGAAACACCATATATTTT
TRBV19	NA	TRBJ2-3	NA	CASSIVEQGTDTQYF	TGTGCCAGTAGTATAGTCGAACAGGGTACAGATACGCAGTATTTT
TRBV2	NA	TRBJ2-2	few	CASSEAGGPTGELFF	TGTGCCAGCAGTGAAGCGGGGGGGCCGACGGGGGAGCTGTTTTTT
TRBV6-5	NA	TRBJ1-5	NA	CASSYHRDNQPQHF	TGTGCCAGCAGTTATCACAGGGACAATCAGCCCCAGCATTTT
TRBV18	TRBD2	TRBJ2-7	NA	CASSPIQREGGQYF	TGTGCCAGCTCACCAATCCAGCGGGAGGGTGGGCAGTACTTC
TRBV6-5	TRBD1	TRBJ1-5	NA	CASSPQGQPQHF	TGTGCCAGCAGTCCACAGGGGCAGCCCCAGCATTTT
TRBV28	NA	TRBJ1-5	NA	CASSFGGRKSNQPQHF	TGTGCCAGCAGTTTCGGGGGACGGAAAAGCAATCAGCCCCAGCATTTT
TRBV7-2	NA	TRBJ2-3	NA	CASSPVDMGTDTQYF	TGTGCCAGCAGCCCGGTTGATATGGGCACAGATACGCAGTATTTT
TRBV19	TRBD1	TRBJ1-4	few	CASSPGGTGYEKLFF	TGTGCCAGTAGCCCCGGCGGGACAGGGTATGAAAAACTGTTTTTT
TRBV10-3	TRBD1	TRBJ2-7	NA	CAISESRQGAKYF	TGTGCCATCAGTGAGTCTCGGCAGGGGGCGAAGTACTTC
TRBV5-1	TRBD1	TRBJ1-6	NA	CASSLRPDRAENSPLHF	TGCGCCAGCAGCTTGCGGCCGGACAGGGCGGAGAATTCACCCCTCCACTTT
TRBV18	TRBD2	TRBJ2-1	NA	CASFTTSTSGMHEQFF	TGTGCCAGCTTCACCACTTCCACTAGCGGGATGCATGAGCAGTTCTTC
TRBV5-6	TRBD2	TRBJ2-7	NA	CASSLTSGSEQYF	TGTGCCAGCAGCTTGACCAGCGGGAGCGAGCAGTACTTC
TRBV5-1	TRBD1	TRBJ1-2	NA	CASSELTGGGGYTF	TGCGCCAGCAGCGAACTGACAGGGGGCGGTGGCTACACCTTC
TRBV7-2	TRBD1	TRBJ2-7	NA	CASHRTGGREQYF	TGTGCCAGCCATCGGACAGGGGGCAGGGAGCAGTACTTC
TRBV6-1	TRBD1	TRBJ2-7	once	CASSEALGQQYEQYF	TGTGCCAGCAGTGAAGCGCTGGGACAGCAATACGAGCAGTACTTC
TRBV5-5	TRBD2	TRBJ2-5	NA	CASSLAGLAGWQETQYF	TGTGCCAGCAGCTTGGCTGGACTAGCGGGGTGGCAAGAGACCCAGTACTTC
TRBV5-8	NA	TRBJ1-4	NA	CASRTGWVSNYEKLFF	TGTGCCAGCAGGACCGGTTGGGTCTCGAACTACGAAAAACTGTTTTTT
TRBV28	NA	TRBJ2-5	NA	CASSPRGASTSQETQYF	TGTGCCAGCAGCCCTCGGGGGGCCTCCACCTCCCAAGAGACCCAGTACTTC
TRBV7-9	TRBD1	TRBJ2-5	NA	CASSLTAGTEETQYF	TGTGCCAGCAGCCTGACCGCCGGGACAGAAGAGACCCAGTACTTC
TRBV5-4	TRBD2	TRBJ2-1	NA	CASNSGGFRNEQFF	TGTGCCAGCAACTCGGGGGGGTTTCGCAATGAGCAGTTCTTC
TRBV18	NA	TRBJ1-5	NA	CASSLGGGNQPQHF	TGTGCCAGCTCACTAGGAGGTGGCAATCAGCCCCAGCATTTT